This T cell receptor beta chain stems from a study of Ad26.COV2.S vaccination and SARS-CoV-2 variants. Looking at the study overall: Enrollment placed the donor in the COV1001 Ad26.COV2.S trial arm.

Indicated treatment: 15 to 20 received Ad26.COV2.S at low or high dose, single or two shots; 5 received placebo; per-sample allocation not given. Sample collection was performed on day 63 after the first vaccine or placebo injection. In Boston, an adult donor aged 18-55 years took part. Only in-frame clones appear in the TCRdb table, and some are missing; sequencing was by immunoSEQ multiplex PCR. The profile shows about 250,000 clones, approximately 87% of them singletons. There are 13 residues in the CDR3. Germline-derived CDR1 and CDR2 are ENHRY and SYGVKD. Trimming took off 11 bases at V and 3 bases at J, with 17 bases between the two ends.

The TCR was taken from a person aged 18-65 years who received the Ad26.COV2.S COVID-19 vaccine or a placebo. The sequences come from peripheral blood, collected in a trial of Ad26.COV2.S vaccine versus placebo. The chain uses TRBV10-3 and TRBJ2-7, with a possible D match to TRBD2 (6 bases). DNA of the CDR3: TGTGCCTCAAACCTCGGAGGGGACTACGAGCAGTACTTC. Translating gives CASNLGGDYEQYF.